This TCR beta chain appears in the sequencing data of a study of T cell changes during pregnancy in multiple sclerosis. The method was immunoSEQ multiplex PCR; TCRdb's version includes in-frame clones alone and lacks a portion of them. The table records 90,000 to 120,000 clones, 80% to 95% of them present only once. The CDR3 covers 16 residues. CDR1 is MNHNS and CDR2 is SASEGT in the germline V gene. J gave up 4 bases and V 3 bases, and 6 bases lay outside the gene matches. The sequence came from a female donor with multiple sclerosis, enrolled in a pregnancy study. V and J are TRBV6-1 and TRBJ1-2, with TRBD1 matching 12 bases. The sample was peripheral blood, taken after pregnancy. CDR3 sequence reads: CASSDGDRGHGYGYTF. In DNA, the CDR3 is TGTGCCAGCAGTGATGGGGACAGGGGGCACGGCTATGGCTACACCTTC.